This entry lists 5 T cell receptor beta chains sequenced from one sample in a study of metastatic and nonmetastatic thyroid tumors. Among the patients, none had received any treatment before thyroid surgery. Using MiXCR, TCRdb re-called clones from the PCR reads. The sample records some 21,000 clones, 28% being singletons. Sequencing input: tumor tissue. The receptors derive from a male donor with papillary thyroid cancer or a benign thyroid nodule (not recorded which). Some clones in this sample may be carry-over from other donors' samples.

This clone is labeled as medium-sized. The chain combines TRBV27 with TRBJ1-5; D is ambiguous. Germline CDR1 MNHEY, CDR2 SMNVEV (reference sequence). V was cut by 0 bases and J by 7 bases, with 10 bases left in between. The CDR3 length is 14 residues. The CDR3 nucleotides read TGTGCCAGCAGTTTATCTTTCGGAGGGCAGCCCCAGCATTTT. It encodes CASSLSFGGQPQHF.

CDR3 bases: TGTGCCAGCAGCCCCCCAGGCGATAATTCACCCCTCCACTTT. Its protein is CASSPPGDNSPLHF. The chain recombines TRBV6-2 or TRBV6-3 with TRBJ1-6; D uncertain. Trimming pared 6 bases from V and 5 bases from J, leaving 11 bases between. This CDR3 has 14 amino acids. Germline V gene data show CDR1 as MNHEY and CDR2 as SVGEGT.

Only a few counts were recorded for this clone. This chain links TRBV11-2 with TRBJ2-1; D gene ambiguous. The CDR3 is made up of 15 amino acids. Germline CDR1 SGHAT, CDR2 FQNNGV. The V gene lost 1 base and the J gene lost 7 bases, with 14 bases spanning the gap. This CDR3 is CASSLGSGRVNEQFF. The CDR3 nucleotides are TGTGCCAGCAGCTTAGGCTCCGGTAGGGTAAATGAGCAGTTCTTC.

The chain recombines TRBV7-9 with TRBJ1-2; 10 nucleotides line up with TRBD1. This CDR3 has 14 amino acids. The J segment lost 7 bases and the V segment lost 5 bases, leaving 7 bases of the junction unmatched. Germline V lookup: CDR1 SEHNR, CDR2 FQNEAQ (reference sequence). The CDR3 loop is CASSHQTGGFGYTF. The CDR3 DNA reads as TGTGCCAGCAGCCACCAGACAGGGGGCTTTGGCTACACCTTC.

Here the CDR3 reads CASSFRDSAEQYF. As DNA, the CDR3 is TGTGCCAGCAGTTTCCGGGACTCAGCCGAGCAGTACTTC. The V call is TRBV12-3 or TRBV12-4, the J call TRBJ2-7, with D maybe TRBD2 (6 bases). CDR3 length equals 13 residues. V dropped 3 bases and J dropped 6 bases, with 12 bases sitting between them.